This entry lists 15 T cell receptor beta chains sequenced from one sample in a study of early T cells in non-severe SARS-CoV-2 infection. Each CDR3 protein is one row after TCRdb ran MiXCR on the 5' RACE reads. The table has around 70,000 distinct CDR3 sequences, approximately 11% seen once. This material consisted of whole blood, taken at baseline. The receptors come from an adult who was a healthcare worker with PCR-confirmed SARS-CoV-2 infection or an uninfected control (not recorded which).

Many counts were recorded for this clonotype. V is TRBV5-1 and J is TRBJ2-7; 7 bases are shared with TRBD1. The CDR3 loop spans 15 amino acids. V shed 0 bases, J shed 5 bases, and the junction held 8 bases outside the gene matches. Germline CDR1 is SGHRS and CDR2 is YFSETQ. The CDR3 nucleotides are TGCGCCAGCAGCTTGGAAGGGACAGAATCCCACGAGCAGTACTTC. Translated: CASSLEGTESHEQYF.

The V call is TRBV7-2, the J call TRBJ2-7; D is unresolved. Germline V CDR1 and CDR2: SGHTA, FQGNSA. V lost 3 bases, J lost 0 bases, and 9 bases lay in between. This CDR3 has 14 residues. As DNA, the CDR3 is TGTGCCAGCAGCTTCTTAGGAAGCTCCTACGAGCAGTACTTC. Protein product: CASSFLGSSYEQYF.

This clonotype was seen many times. The V and J genes are TRBV24-1 and TRBJ1-5; D might be TRBD1 (6 bases). The V gene lost 10 bases and the J gene lost 2 bases, with 11 bases spanning the gap. Looked up from germline, CDR1 is KGHDR and CDR2 is SFDVKD. CDR3 length: 13 amino acids. The CDR3 sequence is CATGQQGNQPQHF. The CDR3, as DNA: TGTGCCACTGGACAGCAAGGCAATCAGCCCCAGCATTTT.

This clonotype came up a few times. This chain uses TRBV14 with TRBJ2-1; D is undetermined. V shed 1 base and J shed 7 bases, with 5 bases lying between them. The germline V gene has CDR1 SGHDN and CDR2 FVKESK. The CDR3 loop spans 12 amino acids. In DNA, the CDR3 is TGTGCCAGCAGCCAAGCGAGAAATGAGCAGTTCTTC. It translates to CASSQARNEQFF.

This clonotype has ten or more counts. V and J are TRBV29-1 and TRBJ1-2; TRBD1 is a possible D gene (6 bases). This CDR3 has 12 amino acids. Trimming shortened V by 7 bases and J by 4 bases, and 13 bases separated the two germline ends. Germline loops: CDR1 SQVTM, CDR2 ANQGSEA. This chain's CDR3 is CSAGALGYGYTF. The CDR3 DNA is TGCAGCGCAGGGGCGTTGGGCTATGGCTACACCTTC.

This chain joins TRBV28 and TRBJ2-5; 7 nucleotides line up with TRBD1. The germline CDR1 and CDR2 sequences are MDHEN and SYDVKM. The CDR3 consists of 15 residues. V lost 2 bases to trimming and J lost 5 bases; unmatched junction nucleotides: 8. CDR3: CASSLLAGGIETQYF. CDR3 DNA: TGTGCCAGCAGTTTACTGGCAGGGGGAATTGAGACCCAGTACTTC.

This clonotype was seen repeatedly, ten times or more. The chain employs TRBV13 and TRBJ2-7; perhaps TRBD2 as D (5 bases). CDR1 PRHDT and CDR2 FYEKMQ come from the germline V gene (reference sequence). CDR3 length: 14 residues. V dropped 4 bases and J dropped 5 bases, with 15 bases sitting between them. The CDR3 DNA reads TGTGCCAGCAGCTATGGACTGACCCTCCACGAGCAGTACTTC. This sequence encodes CASSYGLTLHEQYF.

This clonotype was observed a few times. This chain uses TRBV9 with TRBJ2-1, with 10 nucleotides matching TRBD2. The CDR3 totals 14 residues. CDR1 and CDR2 from the germline V gene are SGDLS and YYNGEE. J was trimmed by 5 bases and V by 2 bases; bases with no gene match: 1. CDR3 region: CASSVGLADNEQFF. The DNA of the CDR3 is TGTGCCAGCAGCGTCGGACTAGCGGACAATGAGCAGTTCTTC.

This clonotype appeared many times. The genes are TRBV24-1 and TRBJ2-1; the D gene is possibly TRBD1 (6 bases). With 6 bases removed from V and 4 bases from J, the gap between germline ends came to 18 bases. Germline CDR1 reads KGHDR; CDR2 reads SFDVKD. There are 16 residues in the CDR3. The chain's CDR3 is CATSPRTAGPYNEQFF. The DNA for the CDR3 is TGTGCCACCAGTCCGCGGACAGCCGGACCGTACAATGAGCAGTTCTTC.

This clonotype was seen a few times. This chain uses TRBV9 with TRBJ2-7; D is possibly TRBD2 (6 bases). With 3 bases removed from V and 2 bases from J, the gap between germline ends came to 15 bases. Germline values: CDR1 SGDLS, CDR2 YYNGEE. CDR3 length equals 15 residues. CDR3 residues: CASSEGTDRTYEQYF. CDR3 DNA sequence: TGTGCCAGCAGCGAAGGGACTGATCGTACCTACGAGCAGTACTTC.

The CDR3 protein is CATSRDFGGTGYTF. The CDR3 DNA reads TGTGCCACCAGCAGAGATTTCGGAGGTACCGGCTACACCTTC. The J gene is TRBJ1-2, the V gene TRBV15; D remains ambiguous. Trimming left V 0 bases short and J 8 bases short, with 13 bases between. The length of the CDR3 is 14 residues. Germline loops: CDR1 LNHNV, CDR2 YYDKDF (reference sequence).

This clonotype showed up many times. The gene calls are TRBV5-4 and TRBJ1-1, with D unresolved. The ends were cut back, 0 bases at V and 1 base at J, with 7 bases in the middle. The CDR3 spans 14 residues. Germline CDR1 and CDR2: SGHNT and YYREEE (reference sequence). In DNA form, the CDR3 reads TGTGCCAGCAGCTTGGCCGACGAGAACACTGAAGCTTTCTTT. Its translation is CASSLADENTEAFF.

This clonotype was observed at least ten times. One end of the junction does not line up with germline, which may come from a read error. This chain links TRBV6-2 or TRBV6-3 with TRBJ2-7; D may be TRBD2 (6 bases). CDR3 length: 11 residues. Germline CDR1 is MNHEY and CDR2 is SVGEGT. The CDR3 sequence is CASSSRSGLSF. In DNA, the CDR3 is TGTGCCAGCAGCTCCAGAAGCGGGCTATCCTTC.

This clonotype was recorded a few times. The rearrangement joins TRBV6-5 to TRBJ2-3; the match to TRBD2 covers 8 bases. The CDR3 contains 15 residues. Germline CDR1 is MNHEY and CDR2 is SVGAGI. V lost 6 bases, J lost 3 bases, and 8 bases stayed unmatched. CDR3 nucleotide sequence: TGTGCCAGCAGCCATCGGGGGGGGTTTACAGATACGCAGTATTTT. It translates to CASSHRGGFTDTQYF.

There are many counts of this clonotype. The chain recombines TRBV5-1 with TRBJ2-7; 8 bases align to TRBD1. This CDR3 spans 16 amino acids. CDR1 is SGHRS, CDR2 YFSETQ, per germline. With 0 bases clipped from V and 2 bases from J, the junction kept 7 bases outside the gene matches. The CDR3 DNA follows: TGCGCCAGCAGCTTGGTTACCGGGACAGGAGCCTACGAGCAGTACTTC. As protein: CASSLVTGTGAYEQYF.